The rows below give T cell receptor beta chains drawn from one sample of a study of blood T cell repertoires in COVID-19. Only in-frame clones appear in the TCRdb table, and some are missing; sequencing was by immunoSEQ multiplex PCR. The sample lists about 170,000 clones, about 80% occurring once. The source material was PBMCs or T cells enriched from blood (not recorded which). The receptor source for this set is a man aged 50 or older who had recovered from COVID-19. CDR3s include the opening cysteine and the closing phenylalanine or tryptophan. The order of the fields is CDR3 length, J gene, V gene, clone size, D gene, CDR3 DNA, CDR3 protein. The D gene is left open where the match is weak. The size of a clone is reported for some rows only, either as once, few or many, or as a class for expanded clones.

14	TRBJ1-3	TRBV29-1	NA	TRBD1	TGCAGCGCCCGACAGGGGGCGTCTGGAAACACCATATATTTT	CSARQGASGNTIYF
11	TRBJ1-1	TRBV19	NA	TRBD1	TGTGCCACTCGACAGGGTCTGGAAGCTTTCTTT	CATRQGLEAFF
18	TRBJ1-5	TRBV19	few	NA	TGTGCCAGTAGGACTACTAATCGTTCGGGGGGAGGGACTCAGCCCCAGCATTTT	CASRTTNRSGGGTQPQHF
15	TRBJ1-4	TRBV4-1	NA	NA	TGCGCCAGCAGCCCCACCGGGACTGGAGGCGAAAAACTGTTTTTT	CASSPTGTGGEKLFF
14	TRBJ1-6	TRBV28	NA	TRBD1	TGTGCCACCCAAAGGGGACAGCTTAATTCACCCCTCCACTTT	CATQRGQLNSPLHF
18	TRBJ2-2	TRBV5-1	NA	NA	TGCGCCAGCAGCCAGTGGGGGCGGGACAGATGGAATTCCGGGGAGCTGTTTTTT	CASSQWGRDRWNSGELFF
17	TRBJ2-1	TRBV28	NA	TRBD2	TGTGCCAGCAGGCTAGCGGGGGGTTGGAGCTCCTACAATGAGCAGTTCTTC	CASRLAGGWSSYNEQFF
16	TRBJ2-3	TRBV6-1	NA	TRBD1	TGTGCCAGCAGTGAAGCCTCACAGGGGAAGGCAGATACGCAGTATTTT	CASSEASQGKADTQYF
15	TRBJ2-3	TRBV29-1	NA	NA	TGCAGCGCCGGACCACGGGGGTTGAGCACAGATACGCAGTATTTT	CSAGPRGLSTDTQYF
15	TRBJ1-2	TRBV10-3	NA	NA	TGTGCCATCAGTGGAGGCGATAGACAGAACTATGGCTACACCTTC	CAISGGDRQNYGYTF
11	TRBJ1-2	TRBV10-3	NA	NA	TGTGCCATCAGTATGAGCGAAGGCTACACCTTC	CAISMSEGYTF
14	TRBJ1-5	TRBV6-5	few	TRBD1	TGTGCCAGCAGGGGACAGGGGAGCAATCAGCCCCAGCATTTT	CASRGQGSNQPQHF
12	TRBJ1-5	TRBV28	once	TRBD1	TGTGCCAGCAGGCAGGGGGGTCAGCCCCAGCATTTT	CASRQGGQPQHF
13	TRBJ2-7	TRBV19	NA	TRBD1	TGTGCCAGTAGTATCAGGGGGCAGAACGAGCAGTACTTC	CASSIRGQNEQYF
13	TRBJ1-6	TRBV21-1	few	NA	TGTGCCAGCCGGGGGTACATTAATTCACCCCTCCACTTT	CASRGYINSPLHF
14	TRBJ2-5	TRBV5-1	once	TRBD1	TGCGCCAGCAGCTTCAGCAGGGGGCTAGAGACCCAGTACTTC	CASSFSRGLETQYF
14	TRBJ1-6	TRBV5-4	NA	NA	TGTGCCAGCAGCTTGATTAATGAGAATTCACCCCTCCACTTT	CASSLINENSPLHF
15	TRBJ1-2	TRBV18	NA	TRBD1	TGTGCCAGCTCACCACGTGAGGGACAGGGCTATGGCTACACCTTC	CASSPREGQGYGYTF
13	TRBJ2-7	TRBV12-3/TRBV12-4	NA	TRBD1	TGTGCCAGCAGTTTGGGGACAGAGTCAGGACAGTACTTC	CASSLGTESGQYF
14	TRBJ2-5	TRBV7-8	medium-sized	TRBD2	TGTGCCAGTGGGCTGCGGACTAGCCCTGAGACCCAGTACTTC	CASGLRTSPETQYF
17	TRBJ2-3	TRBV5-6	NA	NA	TGTGCCAGCAGCAGCCCCGCCCGACAGTTTAGCACAGATACGCAGTATTTT	CASSSPARQFSTDTQYF
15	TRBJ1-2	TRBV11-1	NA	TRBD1	TGTGCCAGCAGCCCGCGGGACAGGATTAACTATGGCTACACCTTC	CASSPRDRINYGYTF
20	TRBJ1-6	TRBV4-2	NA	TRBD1	TGTGCCAGCAGCCAAGGGGACAGGGGTCCTTCCGGCTCCTATAATTCACCCCTCCACTTT	CASSQGDRGPSGSYNSPLHF
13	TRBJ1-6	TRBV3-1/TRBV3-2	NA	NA	TGTGCCAGCAGCCAAAGCCCTTTGACACCCCTCCACTTT	CASSQSPLTPLHF
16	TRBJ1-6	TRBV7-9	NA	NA	TGTGCCAGCAGCTTTGTGGGGCTACTGGTAGATTCACCCCTCCACTTT	CASSFVGLLVDSPLHF
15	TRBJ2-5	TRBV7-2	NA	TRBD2	TGTGCCAGCAGCTTAGTGGGCCGGGGGGAAGAGACCCAGTACTTC	CASSLVGRGEETQYF
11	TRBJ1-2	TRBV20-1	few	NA	TGCAGTGCTAGACATAACTATGGCTACACCTTC	CSARHNYGYTF
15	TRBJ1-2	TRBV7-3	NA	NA	TGTGCCAGCAGCTTTGGGGAGCAGAGCCGCTATGGCTACACCTTC	CASSFGEQSRYGYTF
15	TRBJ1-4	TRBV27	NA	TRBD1	TGTGCCAGCAGAAATACAGGGGTAATGAAGTCAGTCCTGTTTTTT	CASRNTGVMKSVLFF
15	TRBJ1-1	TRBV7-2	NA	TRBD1	TGTGCCAGCAGCCCCGACAGGGGGCGCCTTACTGAAGCTTTCTTT	CASSPDRGRLTEAFF
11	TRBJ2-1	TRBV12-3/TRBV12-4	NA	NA	TGTGCCAGCAGTTTAGAGGGGCGGCAGTTCTTC	CASSLEGRQFF
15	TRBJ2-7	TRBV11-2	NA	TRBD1	TGTGCCAGCAGCTTAGGACAGGGGCGAATCTACGAGCAGTACTTC	CASSLGQGRIYEQYF
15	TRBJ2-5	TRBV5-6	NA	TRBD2	TGTGCCAGCAGCTTGGGACTAGCGGGGGGAGAGACCCAGTACTTC	CASSLGLAGGETQYF
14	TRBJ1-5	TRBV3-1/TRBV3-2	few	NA	TGTGCCAGCAGCCAAGGGGCCTTTAATCAGCCCCAGCATTTT	CASSQGAFNQPQHF
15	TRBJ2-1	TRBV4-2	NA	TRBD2	TGTGCCAGCAGCCAAACTAGCGGGGGGGCCAATGAGCAGTTCTTC	CASSQTSGGANEQFF
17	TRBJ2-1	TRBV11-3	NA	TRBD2	TGTGCCAGCAGCTTCAGTTGTACTAGCGGGGGGATTTGTGAGCAGTTCTTC	CASSFSCTSGGICEQFF
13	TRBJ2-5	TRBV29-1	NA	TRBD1	TGCAGCGTCCTGGGTACAGGGGGCTTAGAGCAGTACTTC	CSVLGTGGLEQYF
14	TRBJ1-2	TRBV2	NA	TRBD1	TGTGCCAGCACCCGAAGGGACAGGGGTGGTGGCTACACCTTC	CASTRRDRGGGYTF
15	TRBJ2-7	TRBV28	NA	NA	TGTGCCAGCAGGCCGGTTGGGCTTACCGCCTACGAGCAGTACTTC	CASRPVGLTAYEQYF
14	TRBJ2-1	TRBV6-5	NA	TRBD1	TGTGCCAGCACGCGGGACAGGGCCTACAATGAGCAGTTCTTC	CASTRDRAYNEQFF